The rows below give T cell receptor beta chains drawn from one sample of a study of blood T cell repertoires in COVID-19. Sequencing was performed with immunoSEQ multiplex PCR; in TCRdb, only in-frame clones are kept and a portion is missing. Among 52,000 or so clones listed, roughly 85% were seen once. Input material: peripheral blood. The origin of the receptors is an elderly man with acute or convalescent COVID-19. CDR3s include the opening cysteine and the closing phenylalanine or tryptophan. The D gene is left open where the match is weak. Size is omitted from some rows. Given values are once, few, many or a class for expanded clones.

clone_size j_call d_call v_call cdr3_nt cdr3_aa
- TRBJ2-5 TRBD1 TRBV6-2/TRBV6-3 TGTGCCAGCAGTTTACCCGGGACAGGGGTGAGGGAGACCCAGTACTTC CASSLPGTGVRETQYF
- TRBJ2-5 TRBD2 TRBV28 TGTGCCAGCAGCCCCTTAGCGGGGGGAGGAGAGACCCAGTACTTC CASSPLAGGGETQYF
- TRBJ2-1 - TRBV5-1 TGCGCCAGCAGCTTGGTCGGACAGGGAGGGAATGAGCAGTTCTTC CASSLVGQGGNEQFF
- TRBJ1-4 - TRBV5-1 TGCGCCAGCAGCCAGGGATCAACTAATGAAAAACTGTTTTTT CASSQGSTNEKLFF
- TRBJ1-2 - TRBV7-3 TGTGCCAGCAGCTTAGGTCCGGGGTCATATGGCTACACCTTC CASSLGPGSYGYTF
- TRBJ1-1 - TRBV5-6 TGTGCCAGCAGGTCAGGGATAAGGCCCTCAGAAGCTTTCTTT CASRSGIRPSEAFF
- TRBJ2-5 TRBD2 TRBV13 TGTGCCAGCGGGAGGGAGGAGACCCAGTACTTC CASGREETQYF
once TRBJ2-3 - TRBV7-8 TGTGCCAGCAGCTTAGGTGGGAGTCGCACAGATACGCAGTATTTT CASSLGGSRTDTQYF
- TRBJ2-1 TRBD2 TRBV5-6 TGTGCCAGCAGCGAAACTAGCGGGGGGGCACCCCGCGGGGATGAGCAGTTCTTC CASSETSGGAPRGDEQFF
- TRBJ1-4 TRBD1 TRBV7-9 TGTGCCAGCAGCCGAACAGGGGGTAATGAAAAACTGTTTTTT CASSRTGGNEKLFF
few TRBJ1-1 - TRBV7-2 TGTGCCAGCAGCTACATTGCTGGGAACACTGAAGCTTTCTTT CASSYIAGNTEAFF
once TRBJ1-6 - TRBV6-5 TGTGCCAGCCTCGGTTCCGCATATAATTCACCCCTCCACTTT CASLGSAYNSPLHF
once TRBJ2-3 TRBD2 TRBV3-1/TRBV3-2 TGTGCCAGCAGCCAACCGACTAGCGGGGGGGCCACAGATACGCAGTATTTT CASSQPTSGGATDTQYF
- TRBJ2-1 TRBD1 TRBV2 TGTGCCAGCAGAGATGAGGGAAGGGGGACCGCCCGGGACAGGGGAGTTCATGAGCAGTTCTTC CASRDEGRGTARDRGVHEQFF
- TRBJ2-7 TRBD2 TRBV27 TGTGCCAGCGGTTTAGGCCCGACTAGCGGGGGCCCTGCGTTGCAGTACTTC CASGLGPTSGGPALQYF
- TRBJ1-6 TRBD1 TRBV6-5 TGTGCCAGCAGCCGACAGGGATCGCCAAATTCACCCCTCCACTTT CASSRQGSPNSPLHF
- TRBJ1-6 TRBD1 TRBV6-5 TGTGCCAGCAGTTTCGGACAGGTACATTCACCCCTTCACTTT CASSFGQVHSPLHF
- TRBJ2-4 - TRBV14 TGTGCCAGCAGCCAAACCAGGACTTCAGCCAAAAACATTCAGTACTTC CASSQTRTSAKNIQYF
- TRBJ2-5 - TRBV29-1 TGCAGCGTTGCGCCTAGCATGGAGACCCAGTACTTC CSVAPSMETQYF
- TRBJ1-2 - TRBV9 TGTGCCAGCAGCCCCCAAGCGGGGTATAACTATGGCTACACCTTC CASSPQAGYNYGYTF
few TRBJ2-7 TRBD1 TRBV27 TGTGCCAGCCTCCCCCTCCCCCCGGGACAGGGGGCGAGGGAGCAGTACTTC CASLPLPPGQGAREQYF
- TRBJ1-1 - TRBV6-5 TGTGCCAGCAGCCGACAGGAGAACACTGAAGCTTTCTTT CASSRQENTEAFF
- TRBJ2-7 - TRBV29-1 TGCAGCGTTGAATTCGGCGGCCCCTCCTACGAGCAGTACTTC CSVEFGGPSYEQYF
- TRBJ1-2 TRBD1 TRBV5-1 TGCGCCAGCAGCCAAGGGACAGGGAATACTAACTATGGCTACACCTTC CASSQGTGNTNYGYTF
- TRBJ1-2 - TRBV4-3 TGCGCCAGCAGCCCTCGCGGTGTCTATGGCTACACCTTC CASSPRGVYGYTF
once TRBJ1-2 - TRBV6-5 TGTGCCAGCAGCAGAGACAGCGTAGACGGCTACACCTTC CASSRDSVDGYTF
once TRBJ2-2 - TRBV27 TGTGCCAGCAGCTCCCCCCAGGGGATCGCGAACACCGGGGAGCTGTTTTTT CASSSPQGIANTGELFF
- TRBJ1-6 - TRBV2 TGTGCCAGCAGGGATACAGGGAATTCACCCCTCCACTTT CASRDTGNSPLHF
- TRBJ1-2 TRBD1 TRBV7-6 TGTGCCAGCAGCTCCGGACAGGGGGCTGGCTACACCTTC CASSSGQGAGYTF
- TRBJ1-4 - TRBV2 TGTGCCGGAGCCCTCGGGAGTTCAACTAATGAAAAACTGTTTTTT CAGALGSSTNEKLFF
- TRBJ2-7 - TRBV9 TGTGCCAGCAGCGCCAGGGAGGTGTCCTACGAGCAGTACTTC CASSAREVSYEQYF
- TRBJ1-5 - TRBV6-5 TGTGCCAGCAGATCTGGAGTAAGCAATCAGCCCCAGCATTTT CASRSGVSNQPQHF
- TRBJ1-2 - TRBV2 TGTGCCAGCAGTTGGAGGGCTGATGGCTACACCTTC CASSWRADGYTF
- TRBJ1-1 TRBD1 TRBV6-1 TGTGCCAGCAGTGAAGGTGACAGGGGGCTGGCTGAAGCTTTCTTT CASSEGDRGLAEAFF
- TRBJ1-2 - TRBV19 TGTGCCAGTACCAACCGTGCGGGGGGGAACTATGGCTACACCTTC CASTNRAGGNYGYTF
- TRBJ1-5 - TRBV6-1 TGTGCCAGCAGTGAAGTAAATAGCAATCAGCCCCAGCATTTT CASSEVNSNQPQHF
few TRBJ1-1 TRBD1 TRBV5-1 TGCGCCAGCAGCTTGGACAGGGGCTCCACTGAAGCTTTCTTT CASSLDRGSTEAFF
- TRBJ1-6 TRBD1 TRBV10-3 TGTGCCATCAGTGCCTCAGGGGGGAATTCACCCCTCCACTTT CAISASGGNSPLHF
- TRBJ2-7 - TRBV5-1 TGCGCCAGCAGGTCAGGCTACGAGCAGTACTTC CASRSGYEQYF
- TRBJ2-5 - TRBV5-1 TGCGCCAGCAGCTTGAAGGGGGGGGAGACCCAGTACTTC CASSLKGGETQYF
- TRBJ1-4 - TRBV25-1 TGTGCCAGCAGTGCGTGGGCCGGTGAAGAAAAACTGTTTTTT CASSAWAGEEKLFF
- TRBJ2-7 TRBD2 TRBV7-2 TGTGCCAGCAGCGCACGACTAGCGGGGGACCCTCGCTTGTACTTC CASSARLAGDPRLYF
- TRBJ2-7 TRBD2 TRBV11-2 TGTGCCAGCAGCTTGGGGACTAGCGGGCTCGAGCAGTACTTC CASSLGTSGLEQYF
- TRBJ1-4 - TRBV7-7 TGTGCTAGCAGCTTAGGGGGGGGCCCTGCAACTAATGAAAAACTGTTTTTT CASSLGGGPATNEKLFF
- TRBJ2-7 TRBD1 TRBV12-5 TGTGCTAGTGGTTTGGCGCAGGGGGCTTACGAGCAGTACTTC CASGLAQGAYEQYF
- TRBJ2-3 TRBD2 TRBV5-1 TGCGCCAGCAGCTTGTCGGGACTAGCGGGGGGGCACAGCACAGATACGCAGTATTTT CASSLSGLAGGHSTDTQYF
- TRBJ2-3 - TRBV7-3 TGTGCCAGCAGCTCCGGACACGGCACAGATACGCAGTATTTT CASSSGHGTDTQYF
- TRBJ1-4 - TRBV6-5 TGTGCCAGCACCGATCAGGGGTTAGGGAATGAAAAACTGTTTTTT CASTDQGLGNEKLFF
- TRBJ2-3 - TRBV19 TGTGCCAGTAGACCAGACCTAGGCACAGATACGCAGTATTTT CASRPDLGTDTQYF
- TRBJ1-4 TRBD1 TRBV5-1 TGCGCCAGCAGCTTTGCAGACAGGGAGCCTAATGAAAAACTGTTTTTT CASSFADREPNEKLFF
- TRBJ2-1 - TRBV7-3 TGTGCCAGCAGCTTAGGTCACAGGCGCAGCTCCTACAATGAGCAGTTCTTC CASSLGHRRSSYNEQFF